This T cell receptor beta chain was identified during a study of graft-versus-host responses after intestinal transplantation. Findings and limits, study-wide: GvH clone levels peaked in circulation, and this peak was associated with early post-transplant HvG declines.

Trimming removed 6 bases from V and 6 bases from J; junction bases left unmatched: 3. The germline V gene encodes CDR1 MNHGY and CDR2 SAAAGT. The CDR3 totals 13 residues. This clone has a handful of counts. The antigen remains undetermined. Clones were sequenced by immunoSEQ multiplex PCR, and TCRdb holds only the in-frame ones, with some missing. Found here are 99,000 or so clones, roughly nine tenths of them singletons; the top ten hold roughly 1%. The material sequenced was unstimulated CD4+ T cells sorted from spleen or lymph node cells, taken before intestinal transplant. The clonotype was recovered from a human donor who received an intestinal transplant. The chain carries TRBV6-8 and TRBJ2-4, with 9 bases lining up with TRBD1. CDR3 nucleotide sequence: TGTGCCAGCAGGAAGGGACAGGGAAACATTCAGTACTTC. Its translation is CASRKGQGNIQYF.